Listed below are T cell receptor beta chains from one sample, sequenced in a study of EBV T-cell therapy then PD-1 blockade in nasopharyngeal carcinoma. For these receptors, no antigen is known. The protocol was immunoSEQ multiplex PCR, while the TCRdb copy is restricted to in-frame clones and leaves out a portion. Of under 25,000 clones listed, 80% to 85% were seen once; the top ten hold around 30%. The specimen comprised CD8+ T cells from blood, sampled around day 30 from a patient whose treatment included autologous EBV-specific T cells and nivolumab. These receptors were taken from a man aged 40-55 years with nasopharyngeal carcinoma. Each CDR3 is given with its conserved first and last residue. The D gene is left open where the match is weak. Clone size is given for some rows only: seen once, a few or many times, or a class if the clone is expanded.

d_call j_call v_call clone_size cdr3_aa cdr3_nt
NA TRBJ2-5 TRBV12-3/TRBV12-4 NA CASSLGGVGTQYF TGTGCCAGCAGCCTTGGGGGTGTCGGGACCCAGTACTTC
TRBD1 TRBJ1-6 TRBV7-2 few CASSSPTGTYNSPLHF TGTGCCAGCAGCTCACCGACAGGGACCTATAATTCACCCCTCCACTTT
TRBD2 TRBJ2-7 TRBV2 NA CASSPTSGGINYEQYF TGTGCCAGCAGCCCAACTAGCGGGGGGATAAACTACGAGCAGTACTTC
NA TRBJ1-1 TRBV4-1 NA CASSQASQGGTEAFF TGCGCCAGCAGCCAAGCCTCCCAGGGAGGCACTGAAGCTTTCTTT
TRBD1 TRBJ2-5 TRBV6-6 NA CASSLGTGVETQYF TGTGCCAGCAGTTTGGGGACAGGGGTCGAGACCCAGTACTTC
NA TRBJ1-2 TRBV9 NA CASTLGGDYGYTF TGTGCCAGCACCTTAGGGGGGGACTATGGCTACACCTTC
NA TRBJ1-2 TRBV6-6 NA CASSSSRLNYGYTF TGTGCCAGCAGTTCCTCGAGACTTAACTATGGCTACACCTTC
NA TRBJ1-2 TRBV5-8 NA CASSFGTLLYGYTF TGTGCCAGCAGCTTTGGGACACTCCTCTATGGCTACACCTTC
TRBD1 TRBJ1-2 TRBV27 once CASSPTGQPYGYTF TGTGCCAGCAGCCCGACGGGACAGCCCTATGGCTACACCTTC
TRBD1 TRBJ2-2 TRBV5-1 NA CASSPQTGVTGELFF TGCGCCAGCAGCCCACAAACAGGGGTGACCGGGGAGCTGTTTTTT
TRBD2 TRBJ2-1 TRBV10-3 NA CAIRGLAGSNEQFF TGTGCCATCAGGGGACTAGCGGGGTCAAATGAGCAGTTCTTC
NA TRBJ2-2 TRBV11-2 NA CASSPPQTLRLNTGELFF TGTGCCAGCAGCCCCCCCCAAACACTCCGACTAAACACCGGGGAGCTGTTTTTT
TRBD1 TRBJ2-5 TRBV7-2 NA CASSRDIRGRVREAQYF TGTGCCAGCAGCCGTGATATCAGGGGGCGTGTGCGAGAGGCCCAGTACTTC
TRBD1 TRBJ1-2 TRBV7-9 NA CASSLVGTESYGYTF TGTGCCAGCAGCTTAGTCGGGACAGAATCCTATGGCTACACCTTC
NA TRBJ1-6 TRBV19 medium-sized CASSIVGAITSPLHF TGTGCCAGTAGTATAGTCGGGGCCATCACTTCACCCCTCCACTTT
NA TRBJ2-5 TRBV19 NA CASGTPGTQYF TGTGCCAGTGGAACCCCTGGGACCCAGTACTTC
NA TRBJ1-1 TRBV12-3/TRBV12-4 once CATRTELYTEAFF TGTGCCACCCGGACAGAGTTGTACACTGAAGCTTTCTTT
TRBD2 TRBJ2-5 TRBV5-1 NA CASSLAGPKMETQYF TGCGCCAGCAGCTTAGCGGGACCCAAGATGGAGACCCAGTACTTC
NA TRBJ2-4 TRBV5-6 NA CASSLNREGVNIQYF TGTGCCAGCAGCTTGAACAGGGAGGGAGTAAACATTCAGTACTTC
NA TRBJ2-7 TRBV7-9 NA CASSRTVWNQEQYF TGTGCCAGCAGCCGGACGGTCTGGAATCAGGAGCAGTACTTC
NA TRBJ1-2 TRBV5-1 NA CASSLDGAGYGYTF TGCGCCAGCAGCTTGGACGGTGCGGGCTATGGCTACACCTTC
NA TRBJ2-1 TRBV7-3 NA CASSLTVNSYNEQFF TGTGCCAGCAGCTTAACAGTAAACTCCTACAATGAGCAGTTCTTC
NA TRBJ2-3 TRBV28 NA CASTEDTLTDTQYF TGTGCCAGCACCGAAGACACCCTCACAGATACGCAGTATTTT
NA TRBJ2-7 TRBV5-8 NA CASSPTLDRSEQYF TGTGCCAGCAGCCCGACTTTAGACAGATCCGAGCAGTACTTC
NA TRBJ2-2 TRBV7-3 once CASSLSGELFF TGTGCCAGCAGCTTGTCCGGGGAGCTGTTTTTT
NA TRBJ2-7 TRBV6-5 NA CASSYSGPGYEQYF TGTGCCAGCAGTTACTCTGGGCCGGGCTACGAGCAGTACTTC
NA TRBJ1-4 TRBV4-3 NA CASSQEGGPWEKLFF TGCGCCAGCAGCCAAGAGGGGGGGCCCTGGGAAAAACTGTTTTTT
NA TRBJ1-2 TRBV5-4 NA CASSLNGGYGYTF TGTGCCAGCAGCTTGAATGGCGGGTATGGCTACACCTTC
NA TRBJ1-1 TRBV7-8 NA CASSRGRLTEAFF TGTGCCAGCAGCAGGGGACGTCTTACTGAAGCTTTCTTT
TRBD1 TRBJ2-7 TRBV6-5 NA CASSYSAGTGGYEQYF TGTGCCAGCAGTTACTCGGCCGGGACAGGGGGCTACGAGCAGTACTTC
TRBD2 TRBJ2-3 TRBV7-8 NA CASSFASGGADDTQYF TGTGCCAGCAGCTTTGCTAGCGGGGGGGCCGATGATACGCAGTATTTT
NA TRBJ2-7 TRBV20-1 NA CSVKSFGEQYF TGCAGTGTGAAGAGTTTTGGAGAGCAGTACTTC
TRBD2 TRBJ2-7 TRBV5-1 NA CASSSELAVDYEQYF TGCGCCAGCAGCTCGGAGCTAGCGGTCGACTACGAGCAGTACTTC
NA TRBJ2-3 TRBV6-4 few CASSAGGTDTQYF TGTGCCAGCAGTGCAGGGGGCACAGATACGCAGTATTTT
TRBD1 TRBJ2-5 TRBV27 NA CASSSRDREKETQYF TGTGCCAGCAGTTCGAGGGACAGGGAAAAAGAGACCCAGTACTTC
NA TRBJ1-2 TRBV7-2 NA CASSVFGGANYGYTF TGTGCCAGCAGCGTCTTCGGGGGGGCTAACTATGGCTACACCTTC
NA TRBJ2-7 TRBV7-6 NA CASSSSTEIFSYEQYF TGTGCCAGCAGCTCCTCGACAGAAATCTTCTCCTACGAGCAGTACTTC
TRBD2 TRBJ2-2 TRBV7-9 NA CASSNPAGSTGELFF TGTGCCAGCAGCAACCCAGCGGGGAGTACCGGGGAGCTGTTTTTT
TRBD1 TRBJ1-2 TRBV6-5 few CASSPQTGTVYGYTF TGTGCCAGCAGTCCACAGACAGGGACGGTCTATGGCTACACCTTC
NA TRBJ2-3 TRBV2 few CASSELDTQYF TGTGCCAGCAGTGAGCTGGATACGCAGTATTTT
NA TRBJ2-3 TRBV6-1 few CASSESPGDSDTQYF TGTGCCAGCAGTGAATCCCCAGGGGACTCAGATACGCAGTATTTT
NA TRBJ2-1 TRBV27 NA CASSPGVGAYNEQFF TGTGCCAGCAGTCCCGGGGTAGGCGCCTACAATGAGCAGTTCTTC
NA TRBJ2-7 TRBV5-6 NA CASSLAYLYEQYF TGTGCCAGCAGCTTGGCCTACCTGTACGAGCAGTACTTC
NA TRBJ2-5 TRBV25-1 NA CASSPAWGETQYF TGTGCCAGCAGTCCTGCCTGGGGAGAGACCCAGTACTTC
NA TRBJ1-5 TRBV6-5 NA CASRPGYSNQPQHF TGTGCCAGCAGACCAGGGTACAGCAATCAGCCCCAGCATTTT
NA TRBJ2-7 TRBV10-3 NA CAIRPGHGYEQYF TGTGCCATCAGACCGGGACACGGCTACGAGCAGTACTTC
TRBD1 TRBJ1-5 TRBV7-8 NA CASSSNRGLNQPQHF TGTGCCAGCAGTTCCAACAGGGGCCTCAATCAGCCCCAGCATTTT
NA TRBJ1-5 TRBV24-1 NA CATSESPGGQPQHF TGTGCCACCAGTGAGTCTCCCGGGGGTCAGCCCCAGCATTTT
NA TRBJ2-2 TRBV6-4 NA CASSPTGDAGELFF TGTGCCAGCAGTCCAACAGGTGATGCCGGGGAGCTGTTTTTT
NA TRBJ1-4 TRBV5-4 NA CASSSWGPTNEKLFF TGTGCCAGCAGCTCGTGGGGGCCAACTAATGAAAAACTGTTTTTT